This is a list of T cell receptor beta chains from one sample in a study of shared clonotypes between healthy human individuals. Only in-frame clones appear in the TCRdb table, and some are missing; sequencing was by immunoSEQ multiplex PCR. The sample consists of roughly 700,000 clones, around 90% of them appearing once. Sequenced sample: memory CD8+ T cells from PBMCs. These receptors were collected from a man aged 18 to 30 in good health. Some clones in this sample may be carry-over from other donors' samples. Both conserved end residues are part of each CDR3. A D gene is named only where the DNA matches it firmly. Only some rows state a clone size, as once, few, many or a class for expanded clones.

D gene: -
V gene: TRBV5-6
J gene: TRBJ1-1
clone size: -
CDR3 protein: CASSWGTEAFF
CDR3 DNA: TGTGCCAGCAGCTGGGGCACTGAAGCTTTCTTT

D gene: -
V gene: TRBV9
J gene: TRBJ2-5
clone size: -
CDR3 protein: CASSQGGTQYF
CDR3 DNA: TGTGCCAGCAGCCAGGGGGGCACCCAGTACTTC

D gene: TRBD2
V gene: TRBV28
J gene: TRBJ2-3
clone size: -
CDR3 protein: CASSLSLLAGGHTQYF
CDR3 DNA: TGTGCCAGCAGTTTATCCCTACTAGCGGGAGGACATACGCAGTATTTT

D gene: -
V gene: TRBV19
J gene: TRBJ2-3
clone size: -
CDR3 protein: CASSIGGPSEQYF
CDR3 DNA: TGTGCCAGTAGTATAGGGGGGCCATCCGAGCAGTATTTT

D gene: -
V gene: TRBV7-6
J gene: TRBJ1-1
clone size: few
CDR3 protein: CASSLNPRGNTEAFF
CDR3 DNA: TGTGCCAGCAGCTTAAACCCCAGGGGGAACACTGAAGCTTTCTTT

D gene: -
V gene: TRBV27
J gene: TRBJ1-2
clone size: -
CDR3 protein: CASSVGGNGAGYTF
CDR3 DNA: TGTGCCAGCAGCGTTGGGGGAAATGGTGCTGGCTACACCTTC

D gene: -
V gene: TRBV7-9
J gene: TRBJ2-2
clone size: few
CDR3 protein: CASRGNTGELFF
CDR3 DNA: TGTGCCAGTAGGGGGAACACCGGGGAGCTGTTTTTT

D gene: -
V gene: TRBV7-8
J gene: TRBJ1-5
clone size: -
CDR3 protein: CASSLGDSNQPQHF
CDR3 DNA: TGTGCCAGCAGCTTAGGCGATAGCAATCAGCCCCAGCATTTT

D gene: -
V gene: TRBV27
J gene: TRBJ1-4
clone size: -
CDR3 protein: CASWRLGTNEKLFF
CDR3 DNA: TGTGCCAGCTGGCGATTGGGCACTAATGAAAAACTGTTTTTT

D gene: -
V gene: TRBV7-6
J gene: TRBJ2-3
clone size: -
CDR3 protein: CASSPTRVGKGTDTQYF
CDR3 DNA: TGTGCCAGCAGCCCCACCCGGGTGGGGAAGGGCACAGATACGCAGTATTTT

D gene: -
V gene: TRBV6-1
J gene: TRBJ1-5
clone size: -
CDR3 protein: CASRVRVSNQPQHF
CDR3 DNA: TGTGCCAGCAGAGTAAGGGTGTCCAATCAGCCCCAGCATTTT

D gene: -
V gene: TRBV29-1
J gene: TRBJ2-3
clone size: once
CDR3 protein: CSVVPGPTQYF
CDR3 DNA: TGCAGCGTTGTCCCAGGGCCCACGCAGTATTTT

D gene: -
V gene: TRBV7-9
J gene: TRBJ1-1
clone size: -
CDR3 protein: CASSLLENEAFF
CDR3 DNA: TGTGCCAGCAGCTTATTAGAGAATGAAGCTTTCTTT

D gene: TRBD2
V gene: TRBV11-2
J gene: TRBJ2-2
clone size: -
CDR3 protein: CASSALGSGGNTGELFF
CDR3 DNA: TGTGCCAGCAGCGCCTTGGGGAGCGGGGGGAACACCGGGGAGCTGTTTTTT

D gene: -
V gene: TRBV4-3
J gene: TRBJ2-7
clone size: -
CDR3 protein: CASSQGLGAYEQYF
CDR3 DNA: TGCGCCAGCAGCCAAGGACTAGGGGCCTACGAGCAGTACTTC

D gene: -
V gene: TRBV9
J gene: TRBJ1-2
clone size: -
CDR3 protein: CASSNKIANYGYTF
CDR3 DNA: TGTGCCAGCAGCAACAAAATTGCTAACTATGGCTACACCTTC

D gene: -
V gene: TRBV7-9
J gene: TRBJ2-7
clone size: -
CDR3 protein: CASSLTQSYEQYF
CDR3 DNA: TGTGCCAGCAGCCTGACACAATCCTACGAGCAGTACTTC

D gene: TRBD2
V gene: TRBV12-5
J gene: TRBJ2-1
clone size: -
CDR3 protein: CASGSRLAGAMRPDEQFF
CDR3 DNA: TGTGCTAGTGGTTCCCGACTAGCGGGAGCAATGCGGCCAGATGAGCAGTTCTTC

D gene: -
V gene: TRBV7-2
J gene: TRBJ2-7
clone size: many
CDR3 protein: CASSLEYSYRPYEQYF
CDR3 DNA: TGTGCCAGCAGCTTAGAATATAGCTACAGGCCCTACGAGCAGTACTTC

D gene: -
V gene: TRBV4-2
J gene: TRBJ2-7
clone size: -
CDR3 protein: CASSQDQGGGYEQYF
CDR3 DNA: TGTGCCAGCAGCCAAGATCAGGGGGGGGGCTACGAGCAGTACTTC

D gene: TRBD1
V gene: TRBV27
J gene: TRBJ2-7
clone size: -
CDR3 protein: CASSSGTGLYEQYF
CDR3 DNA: TGTGCCAGCAGTTCCGGGACAGGGCTTTACGAGCAGTACTTC

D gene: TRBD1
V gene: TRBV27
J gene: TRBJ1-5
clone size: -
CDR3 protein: CASSLYRGQNQPQHF
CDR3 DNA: TGTGCCAGCAGTTTGTACAGGGGCCAAAATCAGCCCCAGCATTTT

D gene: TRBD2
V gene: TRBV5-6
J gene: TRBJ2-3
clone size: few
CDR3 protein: CASSWGGNTQYF
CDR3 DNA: TGTGCCAGCAGCTGGGGAGGGAATACGCAGTATTTT

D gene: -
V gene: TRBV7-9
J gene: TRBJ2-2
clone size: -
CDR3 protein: CASSFYTANTGELFF
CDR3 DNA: TGTGCCAGCAGCTTTTATACCGCGAACACCGGGGAGCTGTTTTTT

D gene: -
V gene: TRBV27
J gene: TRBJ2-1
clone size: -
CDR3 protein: CASSFSGGDEQFF
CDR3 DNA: TGTGCCAGCAGTTTTTCCGGTGGGGATGAGCAGTTCTTC

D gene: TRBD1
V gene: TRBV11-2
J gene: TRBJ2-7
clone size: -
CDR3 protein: CASSTGTGRVYEQYF
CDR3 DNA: TGTGCCAGCAGTACCGGGACAGGGAGGGTCTACGAGCAGTACTTC

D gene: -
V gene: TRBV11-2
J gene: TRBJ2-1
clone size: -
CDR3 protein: CASSLNWASLNEQFF
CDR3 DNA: TGTGCCAGCAGCTTAAACTGGGCTAGCCTCAATGAGCAGTTCTTC

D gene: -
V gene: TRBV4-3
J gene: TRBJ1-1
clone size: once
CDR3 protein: CASSQDNGGTEAFF
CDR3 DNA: TGCGCCAGCAGCCAAGATAATGGGGGCACTGAAGCTTTCTTT

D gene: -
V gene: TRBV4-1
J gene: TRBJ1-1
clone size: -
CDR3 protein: CASSQETAQNTEAFF
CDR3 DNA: TGCGCCAGCAGCCAAGAGACAGCCCAGAACACTGAAGCTTTCTTT

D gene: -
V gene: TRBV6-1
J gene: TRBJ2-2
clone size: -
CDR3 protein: CASGEGRIGELFF
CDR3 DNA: TGTGCCAGCGGAGAGGGGCGTATCGGGGAGCTGTTTTTT

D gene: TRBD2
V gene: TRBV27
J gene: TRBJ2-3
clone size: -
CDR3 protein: CASTSGTSGTTDTQYF
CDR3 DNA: TGTGCCAGCACCTCCGGGACTAGCGGGACTACAGATACGCAGTATTTT

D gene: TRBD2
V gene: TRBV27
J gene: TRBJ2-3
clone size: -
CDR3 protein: CASSPLLDLLAGGSLHFTDTQYF
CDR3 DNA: TGTGCCAGCAGTCCCCTTCTCGACTTACTAGCGGGAGGGTCCCTTCACTTCACAGATACGCAGTATTTT

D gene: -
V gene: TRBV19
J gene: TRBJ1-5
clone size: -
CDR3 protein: CASRSRGWNQPQHF
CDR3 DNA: TGTGCCAGTAGGTCAAGGGGTTGGAATCAGCCCCAGCATTTT

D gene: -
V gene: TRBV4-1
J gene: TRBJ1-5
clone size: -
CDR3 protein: CASSQGDWGGNQPQHF
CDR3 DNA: TGCGCCAGCAGCCAAGGGGATTGGGGGGGGAATCAGCCCCAGCATTTT

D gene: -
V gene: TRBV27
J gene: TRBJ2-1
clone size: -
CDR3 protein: CASSLLPVRNEQFF
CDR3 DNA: TGTGCCAGCAGTTTGTTGCCCGTTCGAAATGAGCAGTTCTTC

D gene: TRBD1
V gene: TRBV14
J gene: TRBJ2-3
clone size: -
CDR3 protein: CASSQDLSGQGQYF
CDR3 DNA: TGTGCCAGCAGCCAAGATCTGTCGGGACAGGGGCAGTATTTT

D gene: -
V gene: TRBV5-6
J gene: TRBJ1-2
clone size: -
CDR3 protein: CASSFPNDGYYTF
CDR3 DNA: TGTGCCAGCAGCTTTCCTAACGACGGCTACTACACCTTC

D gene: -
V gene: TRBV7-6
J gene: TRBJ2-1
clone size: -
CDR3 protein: CASSLLPTNEQFF
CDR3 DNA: TGTGCCAGCAGCTTACTTCCGACCAATGAGCAGTTCTTC

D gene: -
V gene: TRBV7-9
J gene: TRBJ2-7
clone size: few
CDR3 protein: CASSTSAWDHSYEQYF
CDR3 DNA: TGTGCCAGCAGCACTAGTGCGTGGGACCATTCCTACGAGCAGTACTTC

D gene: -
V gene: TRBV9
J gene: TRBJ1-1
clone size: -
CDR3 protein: CASSVLSQVATEAFF
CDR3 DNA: TGTGCCAGCAGCGTCCTGTCACAGGTGGCCACTGAAGCTTTCTTT

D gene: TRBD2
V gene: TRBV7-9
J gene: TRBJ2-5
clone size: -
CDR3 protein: CASSSSGGLAGETQYF
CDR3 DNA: TGTGCCAGCAGCTCCTCCGGTGGACTAGCGGGCGAGACCCAGTACTTC

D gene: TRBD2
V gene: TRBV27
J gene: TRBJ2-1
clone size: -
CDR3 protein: CASSLSSGRGNEQFF
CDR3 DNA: TGTGCCAGCAGTTTATCTAGCGGGAGGGGTAATGAGCAGTTCTTC

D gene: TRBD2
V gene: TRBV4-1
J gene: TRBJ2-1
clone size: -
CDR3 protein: CASSKLAGNNNEQFF
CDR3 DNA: TGCGCCAGCAGCAAACTAGCGGGTAACAACAATGAGCAGTTCTTC

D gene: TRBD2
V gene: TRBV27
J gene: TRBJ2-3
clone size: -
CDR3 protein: CASSPGLVGIEQYF
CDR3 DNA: TGTGCCAGCAGTCCGGGACTAGTGGGGATCGAGCAGTATTTT

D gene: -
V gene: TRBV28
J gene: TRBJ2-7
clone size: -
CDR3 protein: CASSPTRTYEQYF
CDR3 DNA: TGTGCCAGCAGCCCGACTAGGACCTACGAGCAGTACTTC

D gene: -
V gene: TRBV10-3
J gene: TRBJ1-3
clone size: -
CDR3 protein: CAISEYAGAPFSGNTIYF
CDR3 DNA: TGTGCCATCAGTGAGTACGCCGGGGCCCCCTTCTCTGGAAACACCATATATTTT

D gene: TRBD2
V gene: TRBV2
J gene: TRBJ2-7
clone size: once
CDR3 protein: CAIASGRANEQYF
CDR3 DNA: TGTGCCATCGCAAGCGGGAGGGCCAACGAGCAGTACTTC

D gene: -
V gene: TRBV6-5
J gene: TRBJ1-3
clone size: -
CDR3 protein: CASSSSVGYSGNTIYF
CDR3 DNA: TGTGCCAGCAGTTCTTCTGTGGGATACTCTGGAAACACCATATATTTT

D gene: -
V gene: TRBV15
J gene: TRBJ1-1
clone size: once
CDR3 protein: CATSRDLEVMNTEAFF
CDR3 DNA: TGTGCCACCAGCAGAGATCTTGAAGTCATGAACACTGAAGCTTTCTTT

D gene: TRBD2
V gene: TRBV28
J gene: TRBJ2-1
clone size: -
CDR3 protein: CASSRYRTSGSDEQFF
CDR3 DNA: TGTGCCAGCAGTCGATATCGGACTAGCGGGAGTGATGAGCAGTTCTTC

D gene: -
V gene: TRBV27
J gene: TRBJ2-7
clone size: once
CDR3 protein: CASSVGRAGTYEQYF
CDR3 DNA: TGTGCCAGCAGTGTAGGAAGGGCGGGTACCTACGAGCAGTACTTC

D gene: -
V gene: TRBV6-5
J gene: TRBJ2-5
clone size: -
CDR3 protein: CASSYSQPGRGETQYF
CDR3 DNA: TGTGCCAGCAGTTACTCCCAACCGGGCAGGGGTGAGACCCAGTACTTC